This entry lists 12 T cell receptor beta chains sequenced from one sample in a study of radiotherapy plus CTLA-4 blockade in lung cancer. Using immunoSEQ multiplex PCR, the repertoire was profiled, and TCRdb retains in-frame clones only, with some absent. The profile covers tens of thousands of clones, with around 90% appearing a single time and approximately 0.9% taken by the ten largest. The starting material was peripheral blood, obtained from a patient treated with radiotherapy plus ipilimumab. The source of these receptors is a human donor with non-small cell lung cancer who had stable disease on radiotherapy plus ipilimumab.

The chain combines TRBV28 with TRBJ2-2; no clear D gene. The CDR3 loop spans 14 amino acids. Germline CDR1 MDHEN, CDR2 SYDVKM. Trimming took off 6 bases at V and 0 bases at J, with 8 bases between the two ends. This CDR3 is CASSPYANTGELFF. Written as DNA, the CDR3 is TGTGCCAGCAGCCCTTACGCGAACACCGGGGAGCTGTTTTTT.

The CDR3 DNA is TGTGCCAGTAGACAAGGGGGGAGCGACATTCAGTACTTC. Translating gives CASRQGGSDIQYF. The rearrangement links TRBV19 to TRBJ2-4; D tentatively fits TRBD1 or TRBD2 (6 bases each). In germline, CDR1 is LNHDA, CDR2 SQIVND (reference sequence). Trimming left V 6 bases short and J 8 bases short, with 14 bases between. This CDR3 has 13 residues.

The chain uses TRBV6-6 and TRBJ2-2; 8 bases are a match to TRBD1. The V gene end was trimmed by 8 bases and the J gene end by 6 bases; junction bases not matched to a gene: 5. CDR3 length: 13 residues. Germline CDR1 reads MNHNY; CDR2 reads SVGAGI (reference sequence). CDR3 in amino acids: CASDRGAAGELFF. The CDR3 DNA reads as TGTGCCAGCGACAGGGGCGCGGCCGGGGAGCTGTTTTTT.

The chain recombines TRBV10-3 with TRBJ2-1, with D tentatively TRBD2 (6 bases). Germline CDR1 is ENHRY and CDR2 is SYGVKD. Deletions cut 4 bases from V and 13 bases from J, with 17 bases between. This CDR3 is 13 amino acids long. CDR3 protein: CAISGGLPGSQFF. CDR3 coding DNA: TGTGCCATCAGTGGGGGACTCCCCGGTTCACAGTTCTTC.

The V gene is TRBV11-1, the J gene TRBJ2-7; 16 nucleotides agree with TRBD2. The CDR3 is made up of 17 amino acids. The germline V gene encodes CDR1 SGHAT and CDR2 FQDESV (reference sequence). With 2 bases clipped from V and 5 bases from J, the junction kept 6 bases outside the gene matches. The CDR3 DNA is TGTGCCAGCAGCTTAACGGGACTAGCGGGGGGGCCGGACGAGCAGTACTTC. This sequence encodes CASSLTGLAGGPDEQYF.

The chain recombines TRBV13 with TRBJ2-5, with D possibly being TRBD2 (7 bases). CDR3 length: 15 residues. Per the germline V gene, CDR1 is PRHDT and CDR2 is FYEKMQ (reference sequence). With 4 bases removed from V and 4 bases from J, the gap between germline ends came to 16 bases. CDR3: CASSSAGGQGETQYF. CDR3 coding DNA: TGTGCCAGCAGCTCCGCCGGGGGGCAGGGAGAGACCCAGTACTTC.

The V gene is TRBV9, the J gene TRBJ2-3; 12 nucleotides agree with TRBD2. Trimming took 4 bases from V and 2 from J; bases not matched to a gene: 5. Germline assignment: CDR1 SGDLS and CDR2 YYNGEE. The CDR3 is 16 amino acids. The CDR3 spells CASSTGLAGNTDTQYF. CDR3 DNA sequence: TGTGCCAGCAGCACCGGACTAGCGGGGAACACAGATACGCAGTATTTT.

The chain combines TRBV11-2 with TRBJ2-5; TRBD2 aligns across 9 bases. This CDR3 comprises 16 residues. CDR1 is SGHAT, CDR2 FQNNGV, per germline. V lost 5 bases and J lost 4; bases outside the gene matches: 11. Here the CDR3 DNA reads TGTGCCAGCAGCCCCGCCGGGACTAGCCGGGCAGAGACCCAGTACTTC. Protein product: CASSPAGTSRAETQYF.

CDR3: CASSSHRGGGANEQFF. The CDR3 region has the DNA TGTGCCAGCAGCTCGCATCGTGGCGGGGGGGCAAATGAGCAGTTCTTC. The chain joins TRBV5-8 to TRBJ2-1; 9 bases align to TRBD2. The germline V gene encodes CDR1 SGHTS and CDR2 YDEGEE. The CDR3 length is 16 residues. The J segment lost 7 bases and the V segment lost 3 bases, leaving 11 bases of the junction unmatched.

Only one count was recorded for this clone. The rearrangement uses TRBV19 and TRBJ1-1, with 8 nucleotides matching TRBD1. The CDR3 is 13 amino acids. Trimming removed 9 bases from V and 2 bases from J; junction bases left unmatched: 5. Germline V gene data show CDR1 as LNHDA and CDR2 as SQIVND (reference sequence). CDR3 bases: TGTGCCAGCTCGGGACAGGTCAACACTGAAGCTTTCTTT. This sequence encodes CASSGQVNTEAFF.

V is TRBV7-9 and J is TRBJ2-5, with TRBD1 identical over 8 bases. The end of the DNA is better explained by TRBJ2-7, so the J call may be wrong. The V gene's germline CDR1 is SEHNR and CDR2 FQNEAQ (reference sequence). The CDR3 contains 16 residues. As DNA, the CDR3 is TGTGCCAGCAGTCGTGCGGGGACAGGCAATGGGGGCGAGCAGTACTTC. Translation gives CASSRAGTGNGGEQYF.

This clone was picked up a small number of times. The CDR3 region has the DNA TGTGCCAGCTCACCACCGGCCTCCTCCTATGGCTACACCTTC. Amino acid sequence: CASSPPASSYGYTF. The genes are TRBV18 and TRBJ1-2, with D unresolved. V lost 0 bases, J lost 4 bases, and 9 bases lay in between. Per the germline V gene, CDR1 is KGHSH and CDR2 is LQKENI. The CDR3 covers 14 residues.